Each of the 29 T cell receptor beta chains below was sequenced from the same sample in a study of Graves' ophthalmopathy and Graves' hyperthyroidism. RNA transcripts were the source from which TCR beta CDR3 regions were amplified. Investigators did first-round RT-PCR with HTBI primers, then second-round multiplex PCR. Each CDR3 protein is one row after TCRdb ran MiXCR on the multiplex PCR reads. The profile covers under 250,000 distinct CDR3 sequences, with roughly 21% appearing a single time and about 46% taken by the ten largest. The sample comprised peripheral blood. The receptors originated from a woman in her fifties or sixties with Graves' ophthalmopathy.

This clonotype was observed at least ten times. The chain employs TRBV6-5 and TRBJ1-2; 10 nucleotides line up with TRBD1. The trim removed 5 bases at V and 6 bases at J, leaving 9 bases unmatched. There are 15 residues in the CDR3. Germline assignment: CDR1 MNHEY and CDR2 SVGAGI. In DNA, the CDR3 is TGTGCCAGCAGTCCAAGACAGGGGGCGGGAGATGGCTACACCTTC. Translation: CASSPRQGAGDGYTF.

A remark on this clonotype: One junction end does not reproduce the germline sequence, and a read error may be involved. The chain carries TRBV15 and TRBJ2-7; 8 bases agree with TRBD1. Per germline, CDR1 LNHNV and CDR2 YYDKDF (reference sequence). This CDR3 is built from 15 residues. The CDR3 DNA is TGTGCCGCCAGCAGGACCCCGGACAGGGCGTACGAGCAGTACTTC. It is translated as CAASRTPDRAYEQYF.

This clonotype was seen ten or more times. The chain is built from TRBV19 and TRBJ2-2, with 10 bases aligning to TRBD2. J lost 4 bases, V lost 8 bases, and 13 bases had no gene match. The CDR3 totals 17 residues. Germline loops: CDR1 LNHDA, CDR2 SQIVND (reference sequence). CDR3 sequence reads: CASLQGLAPLGTGELFF. The CDR3 nucleotides are TGTGCCAGTCTACAGGGACTAGCGCCCCTGGGCACCGGGGAGCTGTTTTTT.

This clonotype was seen at least ten times. The rearrangement links TRBV30 to TRBJ2-5, with D possibly being TRBD1 or TRBD2 (5 bases each). The V and J ends lost 0 bases and 5 bases respectively, with 10 bases between them. The CDR3 covers 13 residues. Germline V lookup: CDR1 GTSNPN, CDR2 SVGIG (reference sequence). CDR3 in DNA: TGTGCCTGGAGTGTGGGGGTGAGGGAGACCCAGTACTTC. It specifies CAWSVGVRETQYF.

J is TRBJ2-7 and V is TRBV6-2 or TRBV6-3; maybe TRBD1 (7 bases). The CDR3 covers 13 residues. CDR1 MNHEY and CDR2 SVGEGT come from the germline V gene. The ends were cut back, 2 bases at V and 5 bases at J, with 10 bases in the middle. CDR3 loop: CASSYLRGDEQYF. In DNA, the CDR3 is TGTGCCAGCAGTTACCTCAGGGGGGACGAGCAGTACTTC.

In this sample, this clonotype turned up a few times. The genes are TRBV5-1 and TRBJ2-5; D is uncertain. Germline V lookup: CDR1 SGHRS, CDR2 YFSETQ. V shed 0 bases and J shed 5 bases, with 11 bases lying between them. The CDR3 consists of 14 residues. The CDR3 nucleotides are TGCGCCAGCAGCTTGGCGCCCCTGGGGGAGACCCAGTACTTC. It translates to CASSLAPLGETQYF.

The CDR3 nucleotides read TGTGCCAGTCTAAGGAGCTCTAATTCACCCCTCCACTTT. Encoded protein: CASLRSSNSPLHF. The V call is TRBV6-1, the J call TRBJ1-6; D gene uncertain. The CDR3 runs 13 residues. With 9 bases removed from V and 6 bases from J, the gap between germline ends came to 12 bases. The germline V gene encodes CDR1 MNHNS and CDR2 SASEGT.

The chain joins TRBV3-1 to TRBJ1-3, with D hard to call. V was shortened by 5 bases and J by 7 bases, with 15 bases between the two germline ends. The V gene's germline CDR1 is LGHDT and CDR2 YNNKEL (reference sequence). CDR3 length: 14 amino acids. CDR3 region: CASSLAPTLNTIYF. The DNA for the CDR3 is TGTGCCAGCAGCTTAGCTCCGACATTGAACACCATATATTTT.

This clonotype was seen only a few times. The J gene is TRBJ2-7, the V gene TRBV5-1; 8 bases fit TRBD1. The V segment lost 7 bases and the J segment 5 bases; nucleotides outside the gene matches: 8. Germline V gives CDR1 SGHRS, CDR2 YFSETQ. The CDR3 is 13 amino acids. The CDR3 sequence: CASFRTGSHEQYF. The CDR3 coding sequence is TGCGCCAGCTTCCGGACAGGGTCGCACGAGCAGTACTTC.

The chain uses TRBV30 and TRBJ1-1; TRBD1 aligns across 8 bases. The length of the CDR3 is 14 residues. With V trimmed by 4 bases and J by 4 bases, 8 bases remained unmatched. Germline CDR1 reads GTSNPN; CDR2 reads SVGIG (reference sequence). CDR3 residues: CAWMQGAIGTEAFF. In nucleotides, the CDR3 is TGTGCCTGGATGCAGGGGGCAATTGGCACTGAAGCTTTCTTT.

There are a few counts of this clonotype. The V and J genes are TRBV6-1 and TRBJ1-1; D call uncertain. This CDR3 contains 14 residues. Germline-derived CDR1 and CDR2 are MNHNS and SASEGT. V was shortened by 5 bases and J by 2 bases, with 12 bases between the two germline ends. The CDR3 loop reads CASSTFRVNTEAFF. DNA for the CDR3: TGTGCCAGCAGTACCTTCCGAGTTAACACTGAAGCTTTCTTT.

This clonotype was seen repeatedly, ten times or more. The chain combines TRBV5-1 with TRBJ2-4; 8 nucleotides agree with TRBD1. The CDR3 contains 15 residues. Germline CDR1 reads SGHRS; CDR2 reads YFSETQ. V shed 2 bases, J shed 8 bases, and the junction held 9 bases outside the gene matches. CDR3 coding DNA: TGCGCCAGCAGCTTAACCGGGACAGGTGGTTACATTCAGTACTTC. Translating it yields CASSLTGTGGYIQYF.

This clonotype was counted at least ten times. This chain links TRBV11-2 with TRBJ1-6; no firm D call. V was pared by 4 bases and J by 7 bases, with 5 bases between. Germline assignment: CDR1 SGHAT and CDR2 FQNNGV. This CDR3 comprises 12 residues. CDR3 in amino acids: CASSSQNSPLHF. The CDR3, as DNA: TGTGCCAGCAGCTCACAGAATTCACCCCTCCACTTT.

This clonotype came up many times. The rearrangement links TRBV20-1 to TRBJ1-3; 7 bases line up with TRBD1. The V gene's germline CDR1 is DFQATT and CDR2 SNEGSKA (reference sequence). The V gene end was trimmed by 6 bases and the J gene end by 4 bases; junction bases not matched to a gene: 6. The CDR3 is 13 amino acids. DNA for the CDR3: TGCAGTGCCTCGACAGGGATGGGAAACACCATATATTTT. It specifies CSASTGMGNTIYF.

This clonotype was counted ten times or more. The chain links TRBV20-1 to TRBJ2-5; 13 positions agree with TRBD2. Losses at the gene ends were 0 bases for V and 2 bases for J; bases not matched to a gene: 3. The V gene's germline CDR1 is DFQATT and CDR2 SNEGSKA (reference sequence). The CDR3 loop spans 16 amino acids. CDR3 amino acids: CSARDLGLAGQETQYF. CDR3 coding DNA: TGCAGTGCTAGAGATCTGGGACTAGCGGGGCAAGAGACCCAGTACTTC.

This clonotype was seen at least ten times. The chain recombines TRBV20-1 with TRBJ1-1, with 7 bases fitting TRBD1. Germline V lookup: CDR1 DFQATT, CDR2 SNEGSKA (reference sequence). J was trimmed by 4 bases and V by 1 base; bases with no gene match: 0. The CDR3 spans 12 residues. The CDR3 DNA reads as TGCAGTGCTAGAGCAGGGGGCACTGAAGCTTTCTTT. Protein: CSARAGGTEAFF.

J is TRBJ1-5 and V is TRBV6-1; D remains ambiguous. V was pared by 5 bases and J by 2 bases, with 16 bases between. Germline loops: CDR1 MNHNS, CDR2 SASEGT. This CDR3 has 16 residues. CDR3 in amino acids: CASSPKDGRGNQPQHF. CDR3 sequence (DNA): TGTGCCAGCAGTCCGAAGGACGGTCGGGGCAATCAGCCCCAGCATTTT.

The chain recombines TRBV28 with TRBJ1-1; tentatively, D is TRBD1 (5 bases). The CDR3 spans 16 residues. Trimming left V 4 bases short and J 1 base short, with 16 bases between. Per germline, CDR1 MDHEN and CDR2 SYDVKM. The CDR3 region is CASSSPWTTWNTEAFF. The CDR3 nucleotides are TGTGCCAGCAGTTCCCCCTGGACAACCTGGAACACTGAAGCTTTCTTT.

The chain links TRBV2 to TRBJ2-7; D may be TRBD2 (7 bases). CDR1 is SNHLY and CDR2 is FYNNEI in the germline V gene. The CDR3 contains 15 residues. V was clipped by 1 base and J by 4 bases, with 14 bases between them. The DNA for the CDR3 is TGTGCCAGCAGTGAAGAAGGGGGGGATTCGTACGAGCAGTACTTC. This translates into CASSEEGGDSYEQYF.

This clonotype was detected many times. The chain is built from TRBV10-3 and TRBJ2-7; no clear D gene. From germline, CDR1 is ENHRY and CDR2 SYGVKD. There are 13 residues in the CDR3. V was clipped by 4 bases and J by 6 bases, with 13 bases between them. CDR3 sequence reads: CAISVGRKREQYF. The CDR3 DNA sequence: TGTGCCATCAGTGTGGGAAGAAAGCGCGAGCAGTACTTC.

This clonotype was detected only once. The V gene is TRBV6-2 or TRBV6-3, the J gene TRBJ1-5; 7 bases fit TRBD1. This CDR3 comprises 15 residues. Germline V CDR1 and CDR2: MNHEY, SVGEGT. The V gene end was trimmed by 0 bases and the J gene end by 6 bases; junction bases not matched to a gene: 5. The CDR3 loop reads CASSYSRGGIQPQHF. The CDR3 region has the DNA TGTGCCAGCAGTTACTCGAGAGGGGGCATTCAGCCCCAGCATTTT.

This clonotype occurred many times. This sequence joins TRBV29-1 and TRBJ2-2, with TRBD1 matching over 8 bases. J was trimmed by 1 base and V by 4 bases; bases with no gene match: 2. The CDR3 is made up of 14 amino acids. CDR1 and CDR2 from the germline V gene are SQVTM and ANQGSEA. CDR3 loop: CSVGDRGNTGELFF. The DNA of the CDR3 is TGCAGCGTTGGAGACAGGGGGAACACCGGGGAGCTGTTTTTT.

As to this clonotype: This may arise from a read error, as a much more abundant clone is one base away. The chain carries TRBV9 and TRBJ1-1; D gene uncertain. CDR3 length: 15 residues. Germline CDR1 reads SGDLS; CDR2 reads YYNGEE. DNA of the CDR3: TGTGTCAGCAGCCGAGGACGGGGAATGAACACTGAAGCTTTCTTT. It translates to CVSSRGRGMNTEAFF.

There are a few counts of this clonotype. V gene TRBV11-1 combines with J gene TRBJ1-1; 9 bases align to TRBD1. Per the germline V gene, CDR1 is SGHAT and CDR2 is FQDESV (reference sequence). CDR3 length: 16 residues. The junction had 6 bases not matched to a gene; V was cut back by 4 bases and J by 0 bases. DNA for the CDR3: TGTGCCAGCAGCTCAGGGACAGGGCCCATGAACACTGAAGCTTTCTTT. This translates into CASSSGTGPMNTEAFF.

In its sample, this clonotype was seen many times. V and J are TRBV30 and TRBJ1-6; a weak D match, TRBD1 (6 bases). The germline V gene encodes CDR1 GTSNPN and CDR2 SVGIG (reference sequence). Trimming cost V 1 base and J 8 bases, with 9 bases left between them. The CDR3 consists of 13 residues. The CDR3 nucleotides are TGTGCCTGGAGTGAGAGGGGGTATTCACCCCTCCACTTT. Translating gives CAWSERGYSPLHF.

This clonotype was observed at least ten times. This chain joins TRBV6-5 and TRBJ2-7; TRBD2 matches 8 bases. Losses at the gene ends were 7 bases for V and 3 bases for J; bases not matched to a gene: 5. The germline gives CDR1 MNHEY, CDR2 SVGAGI. The CDR3 loop spans 13 amino acids. CDR3 nucleotide sequence: TGTGCCAGCAAAATAGCGGGACTCTACGAGCAGTACTTC. Amino acid sequence: CASKIAGLYEQYF.

This clonotype was recorded many times. J is TRBJ2-7 and V is TRBV27; the D gene is possibly TRBD1 (6 bases). Trimming left V 5 bases short and J 1 base short, with 12 bases between. This CDR3 has 14 residues. Germline V lookup: CDR1 MNHEY, CDR2 SMNVEV (reference sequence). CDR3 sequence: CASSPRGRSYEQYF. The CDR3 DNA sequence: TGTGCCAGCAGTCCAAGGGGGAGATCCTACGAGCAGTACTTC.

In its sample, this clonotype was seen many times. The rearrangement links TRBV20-1 to TRBJ2-7, with D unclear. The CDR3 runs 14 residues. Between the trimmed V and J ends, which lost 5 bases and 1 base, there was a span of 15 bases. The germline CDR1 and CDR2 sequences are DFQATT and SNEGSKA (reference sequence). The CDR3 nucleotides are TGCAGTGCTCCAAGGTCTCCCGTTTCCTACGAGCAGTACTTC. Translated, it gives CSAPRSPVSYEQYF.

This clonotype was counted many times. The chain uses TRBV19 and TRBJ1-2; maybe TRBD1 (5 bases). The CDR3 totals 15 residues. V was cut by 5 bases and J by 4 bases, with 17 bases left in between. Looked up from germline, CDR1 is LNHDA and CDR2 is SQIVND (reference sequence). The CDR3 region has the DNA TGTGCCAGTAGTGTGGGGAGCAGGGATCCCTATGGCTACACCTTC. Translation: CASSVGSRDPYGYTF.